The sample holds many counts of the clone carrying this T cell receptor beta chain. V lost 0 bases and J 4 bases, leaving 12 bases between the germline ends. Germline V gives CDR1 SGHAT, CDR2 FQNNGV. The length of the CDR3 is 15 residues. Using RNA transcripts as the source, TCR beta CDR3 regions were amplified. TCR CDR3 underwent first-round RT-PCR with the HTBI primer set. TCRdb fed the multiplex PCR reads into MiXCR, producing one record per CDR3 protein. The table shows around 530,000 distinct CDR3 sequences, with more than 15% occurring only once. The sample comes from a study of T cells in Graves' hyperthyroidism and ophthalmopathy.

The gene calls are TRBV11-2 and TRBJ1-2; D is possibly TRBD1 (5 bases). Sequenced: blood. This receptor was identified in a woman in her late teens or twenties with Graves' ophthalmopathy. This CDR3 reads CASSLEAGPLYGYTF. DNA for the CDR3: TGTGCCAGCAGCTTAGAAGCAGGGCCTCTCTATGGCTACACCTTC. The variable domain in full, completed from reference TRBV11-2 and TRBJ1-2, reads EAGVAQSPRYKIIEKRQSVAFWCNPISGHATLYWYQQILGQGPKLLIQFQNNGVVDDSQLPKDRFSAERLKGVDSTLKIQPAKLEDSAVYLCASSLEAGPLYGYTFGSGTRLTVV.